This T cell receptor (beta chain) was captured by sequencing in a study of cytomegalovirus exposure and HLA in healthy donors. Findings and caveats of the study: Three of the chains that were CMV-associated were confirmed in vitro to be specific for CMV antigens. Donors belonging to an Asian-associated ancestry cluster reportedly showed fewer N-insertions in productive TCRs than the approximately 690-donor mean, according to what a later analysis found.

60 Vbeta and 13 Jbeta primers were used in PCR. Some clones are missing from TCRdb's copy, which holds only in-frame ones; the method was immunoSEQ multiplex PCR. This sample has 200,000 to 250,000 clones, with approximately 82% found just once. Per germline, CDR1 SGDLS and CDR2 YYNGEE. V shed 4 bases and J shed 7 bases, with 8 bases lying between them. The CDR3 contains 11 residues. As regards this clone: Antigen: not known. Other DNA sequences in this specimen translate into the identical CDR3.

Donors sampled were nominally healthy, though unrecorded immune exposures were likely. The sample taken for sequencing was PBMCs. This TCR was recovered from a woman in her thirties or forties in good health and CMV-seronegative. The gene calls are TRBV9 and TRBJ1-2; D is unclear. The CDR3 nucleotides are TGTGCCAGCAGCTCCCGGGGTGGCTACACCTTC. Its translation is CASSSRGGYTF.